These 32 T cell receptor beta chains share one sample of origin, sequenced in a study of blood T cells in healthy people across ages. Sample-barcoded 5' priming and a J-beta primer mix drove a second PCR of roughly 6 to 12 cycles. TCRdb ran MiXCR on the 5' RACE reads and lists one entry per CDR3 protein. The table has 950,000 to 1,200,000 distinct CDR3 sequences, around two fifths seen once. Source material: blood. Receptor source: a man younger than 35 in good health.

J is TRBJ2-1 and V is TRBV12-3 or TRBV12-4; possible D gene TRBD1, 6 bases. V shed 3 bases and J shed 5 bases, with 14 bases lying between them. The CDR3 is made up of 15 amino acids. CDR3 sequence: CASSFQVSGDNEQFF. The CDR3, as DNA: TGTGCCAGCAGTTTCCAGGTGTCAGGGGACAATGAGCAGTTCTTC.

This sequence joins TRBV7-2 and TRBJ1-2; no clear D. The germline V gene has CDR1 SGHTA and CDR2 FQGNSA. Trimming removed 1 base at V and 1 base at J, with 7 bases between. This CDR3 contains 14 residues. This chain's CDR3 is CASSLEGFNYGYTF. The CDR3 DNA follows: TGTGCCAGCAGCTTAGAGGGATTTAACTATGGCTACACCTTC.

The chain is built from TRBV2 and TRBJ1-2; tentatively, D is TRBD1 (5 bases). The CDR3 runs to 15 residues. Trimming left V 3 bases short and J 5 bases short, with 16 bases between. Germline-derived CDR1 and CDR2 are SNHLY and FYNNEI. The CDR3 sequence is CASSERTNDGYGYTF. The CDR3 DNA follows: TGTGCCAGCAGTGAGAGGACAAATGACGGATATGGCTACACCTTC.

The DNA of the CDR3 is TGTGCCAGCAGTGTGAAGGGGAATCAGCCCCAGCATTTT. Amino acids: CASSVKGNQPQHF. This sequence joins TRBV2 and TRBJ1-5, with a possible D match to TRBD1 (5 bases). Trimming stripped 4 bases from V and 4 bases from J, with 8 bases between. The germline V gene encodes CDR1 SNHLY and CDR2 FYNNEI. The CDR3 covers 13 residues. The variable domain in full, completed from reference TRBV2 and TRBJ1-5, reads EPEVTQTPSHQVTQMGQEVILRCVPISNHLYFYWYRQILGQKVEFLVSFYNNEISEKSEIFDDQFSVERPDGSNFTLKIRSTKLEDSAMYFCASSVKGNQPQHFGDGTRLSIL.

The rearrangement uses TRBV2 and TRBJ1-2; 7 bases map to TRBD1. The CDR3 extends over 15 amino acids. Looked up from germline, CDR1 is SNHLY and CDR2 is FYNNEI. Unmatched junction bases numbered 6, after V lost 1 base and J lost 4 bases. DNA for the CDR3: TGTGCCAGCAGTGAAGAAGACAGGGCCGCCTATGGCTACACCTTC. Its translation is CASSEEDRAAYGYTF.

This chain connects TRBV2 to TRBJ2-7, with D perhaps matching TRBD1 (6 bases). Germline values: CDR1 SNHLY, CDR2 FYNNEI. CDR3 size: 14 residues. V was shortened by 1 base and J by 3 bases, with 10 bases between the two germline ends. CDR3 amino acids: CASSEGQDNYEQYF. The CDR3 coding sequence is TGTGCCAGCAGTGAAGGACAGGACAACTACGAGCAGTACTTC.

This clonotype has a handful of counts. This chain connects TRBV2 to TRBJ1-1; the D is unclear. CDR1 is SNHLY, CDR2 FYNNEI, per germline. The CDR3 runs to 17 residues. V shed 0 bases and J shed 2 bases, with 16 bases lying between them. The CDR3 protein is CASSEALGRRVNTEAFF. The CDR3 DNA follows: TGTGCCAGCAGTGAAGCGCTAGGACGGAGAGTAAACACTGAAGCTTTCTTT.

The V and J genes are TRBV20-1 and TRBJ2-7; 9 positions agree with TRBD1. Germline V gene sequence: CDR1 DFQATT, CDR2 SNEGSKA (reference sequence). This CDR3 is 14 amino acids long. With 1 base clipped from V and 5 bases from J, the junction kept 6 bases outside the gene matches. In nucleotides, the CDR3 is TGCAGTGCTAGAGCGAACAGGGGGCTGGACGAGCAGTACTTC. Encoded protein: CSARANRGLDEQYF.

The chain joins TRBV7-2 to TRBJ2-3; 9 bases map to TRBD2. The CDR3 has 17 residues. V lost 3 bases, J lost 2 bases, and 9 bases stayed unmatched. Looked up from germline, CDR1 is SGHTA and CDR2 is FQGNSA. The chain's CDR3 is CASSLRVSGGNTDTQYF. CDR3 bases: TGTGCCAGCAGCTTGAGGGTTAGCGGGGGCAACACAGATACGCAGTATTTT.

This clonotype occurred a few times. V usage is TRBV7-3 and J usage is TRBJ2-3; D remains unclear. The CDR3 contains 14 residues. The V end was cut by 3 bases, the J end by 6 bases, with 13 bases between. Per the germline V gene, CDR1 is SGHTA and CDR2 is FQGTGA. CDR3 DNA: TGTGCCAGCAGCTTGGACCAGGAGAAGGATACGCAGTATTTT. Translated, it gives CASSLDQEKDTQYF.

The V call is TRBV7-2, the J call TRBJ1-4; D gene uncertain. Germline V gene data show CDR1 as SGHTA and CDR2 as FQGNSA. This CDR3 is 12 amino acids long. The V end lost 6 bases, the J end lost 14 bases, and 16 bases lay between the germline ends. The CDR3 DNA reads TGTGCCAGCAGAAGCTACCCAGACCACCTGTTTTTT. It specifies CASRSYPDHLFF.

This clonotype turned up a few times. The chain links TRBV29-1 to TRBJ2-3; the match to TRBD2 covers 8 bases. The V segment lost 1 base and the J segment 3 bases; nucleotides outside the gene matches: 9. The CDR3 is 16 amino acids. CDR1 is SQVTM and CDR2 is ANQGSEA in the germline V gene. Here the CDR3 reads CSVEVLRGGQTDTQYF. The CDR3 DNA sequence: TGCAGCGTTGAAGTTCTACGGGGGGGCCAAACAGATACGCAGTATTTT.

Here the CDR3 DNA reads TGCGCCAGCAGCTTGTCCGTGGGACTAGCGATTCTAGAGACCCAGTACTTC. Translating gives CASSLSVGLAILETQYF. V usage is TRBV5-1 and J usage is TRBJ2-5, with TRBD2 matching over 10 bases. V was pared by 1 base and J by 4 bases, with 10 bases of the junction left unmatched. Germline CDR1 SGHRS, CDR2 YFSETQ. The length of the CDR3 is 17 residues. Together with reference TRBV5-1 and TRBJ2-5, the CDR3 gives the full variable domain: KAGVTQTPRYLIKTRGQQVTLSCSPISGHRSVSWYQQTPGQGLQFLFEYFSETQRNKGNFPGRFSGRQFSNSRSEMNVSTLELGDSALYLCASSLSVGLAILETQYFGPGTRLLVL.

This clonotype was seen a handful of times. V gene TRBV4-3 combines with J gene TRBJ2-6; D could derive from TRBD1 or TRBD2 (5 bases each). CDR1 and CDR2 from the germline V gene are LGHNA and YSLEER. The CDR3 has 17 residues. V was cut by 1 base and J by 0 bases, with 10 bases left in between. CDR3 residues: CASSQGGDYSGANVLTF. As DNA, the CDR3 is TGCGCCAGCAGCCAAGGAGGGGATTACTCTGGGGCCAACGTCCTGACTTTC.

The gene calls are TRBV21-1 and TRBJ1-2; no check of the table's D call, TRBD1, against the DNA was made. TRBV21-1 is deemed a pseudogene. This CDR3 has 15 amino acids. The CDR3 spells CASGADPYRGYGYTF. The DNA for the CDR3 is TGTGCCAGCGGCGCCGACCCTTACAGGGGCTACGGCTACACCTTC.

The chain has TRBV20-1 and TRBJ1-1; D is uncertain. V was shortened by 0 bases and J by 1 base, with 15 bases between the two germline ends. CDR1 and CDR2 from the germline V gene are DFQATT and SNEGSKA (reference sequence). The CDR3 loop spans 16 amino acids. CDR3 amino acids: CSARDPGLFGNTEAFF. The CDR3 DNA reads TGCAGTGCTAGAGATCCCGGGCTCTTCGGGAACACTGAAGCTTTCTTT.

This clonotype was picked up a small number of times. This rearrangement joins TRBV29-1 to TRBJ2-1; 10 nucleotides match TRBD1. The CDR3 totals 14 residues. The V gene end was trimmed by 6 bases and the J gene end by 5 bases; junction bases not matched to a gene: 7. Germline CDR1 SQVTM, CDR2 ANQGSEA. CDR3 protein: CSVGGQGGHNEQFF. The CDR3, as DNA: TGCAGCGTCGGTGGACAGGGGGGTCACAATGAGCAGTTCTTC.

This clonotype has just a few counts. The chain carries TRBV12-3 or TRBV12-4 and TRBJ2-3, with TRBD2 matching over 10 bases. The ends lost 2 bases at V and 3 bases at J; junction bases unmatched: 5. CDR3 length: 16 residues. CDR3 sequence: CASSLTSGELTDTQYF. The CDR3 DNA reads as TGTGCCAGCAGTTTAACTAGCGGGGAGTTAACAGATACGCAGTATTTT.

Comments on this clonotype: At one of its ends the junction is not consistent with the germline gene, which may arise from a read error. The V gene is TRBV24-1, the J gene TRBJ2-4; D remains ambiguous. The CDR3 runs to 12 residues. Looked up from germline, CDR1 is KGHDR and CDR2 is SFDVKD. Written as DNA, the CDR3 is TGTGCCACCAGTGATTCGGAAAACAGTCAGTACTTC. Amino acids: CATSDSENSQYF.

About this clonotype: A read error is possible here, since a much larger clone lies one base away. This sequence joins TRBV20-1 and TRBJ1-2; D remains ambiguous. CDR3 length: 15 amino acids. Trimming left V 0 bases short and J 4 bases short, with 15 bases between. Germline values: CDR1 DFQATT, CDR2 SNEGSKA (reference sequence). The chain's CDR3 is CSARDLLSLSYGYTF. The CDR3, as DNA: TGCAGTGCTAGAGATTTACTGAGCCTATCCTATGGCTACACCTTC.

This chain uses TRBV7-2 with TRBJ2-6; TRBD1 aligns across 9 bases. Germline V lookup: CDR1 SGHTA, CDR2 FQGNSA. V lost 5 bases to trimming and J lost 9 bases; unmatched junction nucleotides: 8. The CDR3 extends over 15 amino acids. The CDR3 reads CASSPGDRDDNVLTF. CDR3 nucleotide sequence: TGTGCCAGCAGCCCCGGGGACAGGGATGACAACGTCCTGACTTTC.

There are a few counts of this clonotype. The chain couples TRBV27 to TRBJ2-3; 12 bases fit TRBD1. With V trimmed by 5 bases and J by 6 bases, 9 bases remained unmatched. This CDR3 is built from 16 residues. Germline V gene sequence: CDR1 MNHEY, CDR2 SMNVEV (reference sequence). CDR3 region: CASSPTGTGGVDTQYF. The CDR3 region has the DNA TGTGCCAGCAGTCCGACCGGGACAGGGGGCGTTGATACGCAGTATTTT.

CDR3 sequence reads: CSVGGFYNEQFF. As DNA, the CDR3 is TGCAGCGTCGGGGGGTTCTACAATGAGCAGTTCTTC. The chain couples TRBV29-1 to TRBJ2-1; 7 bases fit TRBD2. The CDR3 runs 12 residues. Trimming took 6 bases from V and 3 from J; bases not matched to a gene: 2. Germline loops: CDR1 SQVTM, CDR2 ANQGSEA.

This clonotype came up a few times. V is TRBV5-5 and J is TRBJ2-3, with a tentative D call TRBD1 (6 bases). This CDR3 has 14 amino acids. Trimming left V 6 bases short and J 6 bases short, with 17 bases between. Germline V CDR1 and CDR2: SGHKS, YYEKEE (reference sequence). This CDR3 is CASTQGWGADTQYF. CDR3 sequence (DNA): TGTGCCAGCACCCAGGGGTGGGGCGCCGATACGCAGTATTTT.

This clonotype was recorded a few times. The chain joins TRBV7-9 to TRBJ1-1; tentatively, D is TRBD1 (6 bases). V was pared by 3 bases and J by 6 bases, with 17 bases between. The CDR3 has 15 residues. CDR1 and CDR2 from the germline V gene are SEHNR and FQNEAQ (reference sequence). The CDR3 nucleotides are TGTGCCAGCAGCTTCGGGGGAAACAGGGCTCCTGAAGCTTTCTTT. Protein: CASSFGGNRAPEAFF.

This chain uses TRBV12-3 or TRBV12-4 with TRBJ1-4; D may be TRBD1 (5 bases). There are 14 residues in the CDR3. Trimming took 4 bases from V and 3 from J, leaving 9 bases between them. CDR3 region: CASSSGLSNEKLFF. The CDR3 DNA sequence: TGTGCCAGCAGTTCAGGGCTATCTAATGAAAAACTGTTTTTT.

This clonotype has a single count. The junction does not match germline at one end; this may be a read error. This chain uses TRBV30 with TRBJ2-1; the match to TRBD1 covers 7 bases. The CDR3 totals 13 residues. From germline, CDR1 is GTSNPN and CDR2 SVGIG (reference sequence). The CDR3 sequence: CAWKGDSYNEQFF. The CDR3 DNA is TGTGCCTGGAAAGGGGACAGTTACAATGAGCAATTCTTC.

This clonotype was detected only a few times. The chain joins TRBV6-8 to TRBJ1-2; D unclear. The CDR3 runs 15 residues. In germline, CDR1 is MNHGY, CDR2 SAAAGT. With 4 bases removed from V and 8 bases from J, the gap between germline ends came to 20 bases. The CDR3 nucleotides are TGTGCCAGCAGTTCGATTCGATTGGCACGAGGAGGCTACACCTTC. Amino acid sequence: CASSSIRLARGGYTF.

This clonotype was found a few times. The CDR3 here is CASSLVLTSGGGEQFF. The CDR3 coding sequence is TGTGCCAGCAGCTTAGTTCTGACTAGCGGGGGTGGTGAGCAGTTCTTC. V is TRBV11-2 and J is TRBJ2-1; TRBD2 matches at 12 bases. Per the germline V gene, CDR1 is SGHAT and CDR2 is FQNNGV. V lost 1 base, J lost 9 bases, and 7 bases stayed unmatched. CDR3 length: 16 amino acids. The full variable domain, its missing parts supplied by reference TRBV11-2 and TRBJ2-1, is EAGVAQSPRYKIIEKRQSVAFWCNPISGHATLYWYQQILGQGPKLLIQFQNNGVVDDSQLPKDRFSAERLKGVDSTLKIQPAKLEDSAVYLCASSLVLTSGGGEQFFGPGTRLTVL.

This clonotype appeared a few times. J is TRBJ2-5 and V is TRBV6-5, with D maybe TRBD2 (6 bases). V gave up 9 bases and J gave up 1 base, with 9 bases separating them. The length of the CDR3 is 12 residues. Germline CDR1 MNHEY, CDR2 SVGAGI. DNA of the CDR3: TGTGCCAGTGGGAGGACCCAAGAGACCCAGTACTTC. Its protein is CASGRTQETQYF.

This chain uses TRBV7-2 with TRBJ1-1; a possible D gene is TRBD1 (6 bases). The CDR3 consists of 16 residues. Germline V gives CDR1 SGHTA, CDR2 FQGNSA. Between the trimmed V and J ends, which lost 1 base and 0 bases, there was a span of 12 bases. The CDR3 here is CASSLDPGVLNTEAFF. The CDR3 bases are TGTGCCAGCAGCTTAGATCCAGGGGTCTTGAACACTGAAGCTTTCTTT.

This clonotype appeared a few times. The V gene is TRBV2, the J gene TRBJ1-2; 9 nucleotides match TRBD1. Germline assignment: CDR1 SNHLY and CDR2 FYNNEI. CDR3 length: 15 amino acids. Losses at the gene ends were 4 bases for V and 3 bases for J; bases not matched to a gene: 6. In nucleotides, the CDR3 is TGTGCCAGCAGTGCCGGGACAGGGCGGGACTATGGCTACACCTTC. Protein product: CASSAGTGRDYGYTF.